The 5 T cell receptor beta chains below come from one sample, sequenced in a study of cytomegalovirus exposure and HLA in healthy donors. Primers included in the PCR were 60 Vbeta and 13 Jbeta primers. Some clones are missing from TCRdb's copy, which holds only in-frame ones; the method was immunoSEQ multiplex PCR. This table holds some 150,000 clones. Sequenced: PBMCs. All receptors derive from a man aged 40-49 years in good health and CMV-seronegative.

The chain has TRBV2 and TRBJ1-4, with D unresolved. Germline lookup yields CDR1 SNHLY and CDR2 FYNNEI. This CDR3 contains 13 residues. Trimming removed 8 bases from V and 6 bases from J, with 13 bases in between. CDR3 protein: CASLWQRYEKLFF. The CDR3 DNA reads as TGTGCCAGCCTCTGGCAGCGTTATGAAAAACTGTTTTTT.

The gene calls are TRBV15 and TRBJ2-3, with D possibly matching TRBD1 (5 bases). The V gene lost 5 bases and the J gene lost 4 bases, with 10 bases spanning the gap. This CDR3 has 13 amino acids. The germline gives CDR1 LNHNV, CDR2 YYDKDF (reference sequence). As DNA, the CDR3 is TGTGCCACCAGCCAGGGAAGACCAGATACGCAGTATTTT. Translation gives CATSQGRPDTQYF.

The chain is built from TRBV7-2 and TRBJ2-2, with 9 bases lining up with TRBD2. The length of the CDR3 is 17 residues. J lost 1 base, V lost 3 bases, and 6 bases had no gene match. Germline V CDR1 and CDR2: SGHTA, FQGNSA. The CDR3 DNA sequence: TGTGCCAGCAGCTTCCAGAGCGGGGGGTTGAACACCGGGGAGCTGTTTTTT. It translates to CASSFQSGGLNTGELFF.

The chain carries TRBV7-9 and TRBJ2-7, with 10 bases identical to TRBD1. Germline V gene sequence: CDR1 SEHNR, CDR2 FQNEAQ (reference sequence). There are 15 residues in the CDR3. Losses at the gene ends were 5 bases for V and 3 bases for J; bases not matched to a gene: 7. The CDR3 reads CASSMRGQGHYEQYF. CDR3 nucleotides: TGTGCCAGCAGCATGAGGGGACAGGGGCACTACGAGCAGTACTTC.

This chain uses TRBV13 with TRBJ2-7; D remains unclear. Germline V gene data show CDR1 as PRHDT and CDR2 as FYEKMQ (reference sequence). This CDR3 spans 13 amino acids. Deletions cut 1 base from V and 5 bases from J, with 9 bases between. CDR3 loop: CASSLVVGNEQYF. As DNA, the CDR3 is TGTGCCAGCAGCTTAGTAGTGGGCAACGAGCAGTACTTC.